The 11 T cell receptor beta chains below all came from one sample that was sequenced in a study of T-cell memory formation after mild COVID-19. TCRdb passed the 5' RACE reads through MiXCR, listing each CDR3 protein once. The table lists fewer than 350,000 distinct CDR3 sequences, roughly 15% of them singletons, with around 22% in the top ten. Sequenced input: PBMCs or a T cell subset sorted from them (not recorded which). These receptors all stem from a young man who had mild COVID-19 (a few samples of this study predate the infection). Cell type and time point are not known.

The gene calls are TRBV18 and TRBJ1-1; D may be TRBD1 (6 bases). V lost 0 bases and J 6 bases, leaving 17 bases between the germline ends. The germline gives CDR1 KGHSH, CDR2 LQKENI. This CDR3 has 16 amino acids. The CDR3 DNA follows: TGTGCCAGCTCACCACCACAGAGACAGGCGAGGCCTGAAGCTTTCTTT. Its protein is CASSPPQRQARPEAFF.

This clonotype came up a few times. The chain has TRBV10-3 and TRBJ2-7, with TRBD1 as a possible D gene (6 bases). Germline V gives CDR1 ENHRY, CDR2 SYGVKD. Trimming removed 4 bases from V and 7 bases from J, with 11 bases in between. CDR3 size: 12 residues. The CDR3 DNA is TGTGCCATCAGTGGGGGCACAGGGGAGCAGTACGTC. This encodes CAISGGTGEQYV.

This clonotype has a count of ten or more. CDR3 sequence: CASSLGLATGETQYF. The DNA for the CDR3 is TGTGCCAGCAGTCTGGGACTAGCGACCGGCGAGACCCAGTACTTC. The chain employs TRBV28 and TRBJ2-5; 10 nucleotides agree with TRBD2. V was clipped by 5 bases and J by 5 bases; unmatched bases: 8. This CDR3 spans 15 amino acids. Germline CDR1 is MDHEN and CDR2 is SYDVKM. Looking up the rest from reference TRBV28 and TRBJ2-5 gives the full variable domain: DVKVTQSSRYLVKRTGEKVFLECVQDMDHENMFWYRQDPGLGLRLIYFSYDVKMKEKGDIPEGYSVSREKKERFSLILESASTNQTSMYLCASSLGLATGETQYFGPGTRLLVL.

The chain couples TRBV20-1 to TRBJ1-1, with TRBD1 identical over 11 bases. CDR1 is DFQATT and CDR2 is SNEGSKA in the germline V gene (reference sequence). The CDR3 contains 16 residues. CDR3 region: CVGSGTGGGKVTEAFF. CDR3 sequence (DNA): TGCGTAGGATCCGGGACAGGGGGGGGGAAGGTCACTGAAGCTTTCTTT.

Turning to this clonotype: It may be a read error: a sequence one base away is much more abundant. The rearrangement joins TRBV5-1 to TRBJ1-2, with 9 bases matching TRBD1. This CDR3 is 18 amino acids long. Germline trimming cut 5 bases from V and 4 bases from J; bases unmatched to any gene: 18. Germline loops: CDR1 SGHRS, CDR2 YFSETQ. The CDR3, as DNA: TGCGCCAGCAGTTCTCAAGGCGAACAGGGGGCGAGTAGCTATGGCTACACCTTC. Translating it yields CASSSQGEQGASSYGYTF. Filled out from reference TRBV5-1 and TRBJ1-2, the complete variable domain reads KAGVTQTPRYLIKTRGQQVTLSCSPISGHRSVSWYQQTPGQGLQFLFEYFSETQRNKGNFPGRFSGRQFSNSRSEMNVSTLELGDSALYLCASSSQGEQGASSYGYTFGSGTRLTVV.

This clonotype was seen many times. The chain links TRBV5-1 to TRBJ2-1; 8 bases fit TRBD2. J gave up 2 bases and V 4 bases, and 14 bases lay outside the gene matches. Germline V lookup: CDR1 SGHRS, CDR2 YFSETQ. The CDR3 extends over 18 amino acids. This chain's CDR3 is CASSGISLAGSPYNEQFF. The CDR3 coding sequence is TGCGCCAGCAGCGGAATATCCCTAGCGGGCTCCCCCTACAATGAGCAGTTCTTC.

The genes are TRBV18 and TRBJ2-5; 7 bases are a match to TRBD2. V lost 1 base to trimming and J lost 5 bases; unmatched junction nucleotides: 13. The CDR3 spans 17 residues. CDR1 is KGHSH, CDR2 LQKENI, per germline. The CDR3 sequence: CASSPRSVSGGTETQYF. The DNA of the CDR3 is TGTGCCAGCTCACCACGCTCGGTTTCGGGGGGAACGGAGACCCAGTACTTC.

The chain is built from TRBV5-5 and TRBJ2-1, with D possibly being TRBD1 or TRBD2 (5 bases each). Germline V gene lookup returns CDR1 SGHKS and CDR2 YYEKEE (reference sequence). Trimming left V 3 bases short and J 2 bases short, with 15 bases between. The CDR3 is 16 amino acids. The CDR3 loop reads CASSSLGGTAYNEQFF. CDR3 DNA sequence: TGTGCCAGCAGCTCCTTAGGTGGGACGGCCTACAATGAGCAGTTCTTC.

This clonotype was seen more than once but under ten times. The gene calls are TRBV18 and TRBJ2-5; D may be TRBD1 (6 bases). Germline CDR1 reads KGHSH; CDR2 reads LQKENI. Trimming cost V 1 base and J 2 bases, with 11 bases left between them. The length of the CDR3 is 15 residues. CDR3 residues: CASSPQGVRQETQYF. The CDR3 bases are TGTGCCAGCTCACCACAGGGGGTCCGACAAGAGACCCAGTACTTC.

The chain combines TRBV4-3 with TRBJ2-1; a weak D match, TRBD2 (7 bases). This CDR3 has 18 amino acids. Between the trimmed V and J ends, which lost 3 bases and 9 bases, there was a span of 27 bases. Per the germline V gene, CDR1 is LGHNA and CDR2 is YSLEER. The CDR3 region is CASSQIPLRGGAHFEQFF. The CDR3 DNA reads TGCGCCAGCAGCCAGATCCCCTTAAGGGGGGGGGCCCATTTTGAGCAGTTCTTC.

The chain couples TRBV7-9 to TRBJ1-2; TRBD1 matches 11 bases. This CDR3 contains 15 residues. The germline V gene encodes CDR1 SEHNR and CDR2 FQNEAQ (reference sequence). V lost 5 bases, J lost 6 bases, and 8 bases stayed unmatched. The CDR3 loop is CASSSQRTGGNGYTF. Written as DNA, the CDR3 is TGTGCCAGCAGCAGCCAAAGGACAGGGGGCAATGGCTACACCTTC.